This TCR beta chain was profiled in a study of OX40 agonist ivuxolimab in advanced cancers. General study results and limits: Expanded clones tended on average to be more numerous among CD8+ T cells than CD4+.

As for this clone: Its antigen is as yet unknown.

Generated by immunoSEQ multiplex PCR, the TCRdb table keeps only in-frame clones and is missing some. This sample has some 76,000 clones, with 85% to 95% found just once. Trimming shortened V by 0 bases and J by 2 bases, and 13 bases separated the two germline ends. The CDR3 is 16 amino acids. In germline, CDR1 is SGDLS, CDR2 YYNGEE. Sequencing used CD4+ or CD8+ T cells sorted from blood, obtained in a trial of the OX40 agonist ivuxolimab. The rearrangement uses TRBV9 and TRBJ2-3, with D possibly being TRBD2 (5 bases). The sequence derives from an adult with an advanced solid tumor such as melanoma, head and neck, liver or kidney cancer. The CDR3 sequence is CASSVGAGSLTDTQYF. CDR3 sequence (DNA): TGTGCCAGCAGCGTAGGGGCGGGCAGTCTCACAGATACGCAGTATTTT.